These T cell receptor beta chains were read from a single sample in a study of blood T cells in healthy people across ages. TCRdb reanalysed the 5' RACE reads using MiXCR and keeps one entry per CDR3 protein. The repertoire has hundreds of thousands of distinct CDR3 sequences, 24% of them found once; the top ten carry under 9%. The sample was also reused in another study, on T cells of mothers and their children.

Sequenced input: blood. All receptors come from a boy aged 10-17 years in good health. The CDR3 runs from the conserved cysteine through the conserved F or W. D genes are given only for firm matches. Part of the rows lack a size; the others show once, few, many or a class for expanded clones.

CATSGRTGGYNEQFF,TGTGCCACCAGTGGAAGGACAGGGGGCTACAATGAGCAGTTCTTC,-,TRBD1,TRBV24-1,TRBJ2-1
CSARDSGRPGNTIYF,TGCAGTGCTAGAGATTCCGGTAGACCCGGAAACACAATATATTTT,-,-,TRBV20-1,TRBJ1-3
CASSKRSFSGANVLTF,TGTGCCAGCAGCAAGCGGAGCTTCTCTGGGGCCAACGTCCTGACTTTC,-,-,TRBV28,TRBJ2-6
CASSHSGDFYTDTQYF,TGTGCCAGCAGCCACTCAGGGGACTTCTACACAGATACGCAGTATTTT,few,-,TRBV4-2,TRBJ2-3
CASSQGFLQETQYF,TGCGCCAGCAGCCAAGGCTTCCTCCAAGAGACCCAGTACTTC,-,-,TRBV4-3,TRBJ2-5
CASSRTSGGADTQYF,TGTGCCAGCAGCCGGACTAGCGGGGGGGCAGATACGCAGTATTTT,many,TRBD2,TRBV3-1,TRBJ2-3
CASSQGQAGANVLTF,TGTGCCAGCAGCCAGGGACAGGCTGGGGCCAACGTCCTGACTTTC,few,TRBD1,TRBV7-8,TRBJ2-6
CASSSGQDNEQFF,TGTGCCAGCTCATCGGGACAGGACAATGAGCAGTTCTTC,-,TRBD1,TRBV18,TRBJ2-1
CASSLISRGRYEQYF,TGTGCCAGCAGTCTCATCAGTCGCGGTCGATACGAGCAGTACTTC,-,-,TRBV28,TRBJ2-7
CASSQVTASNEKLFF,TGCGCCAGCAGCCAAGTCACAGCGTCTAATGAAAAACTGTTTTTT,few,-,TRBV4-3,TRBJ1-4
CASSGHTGELFF,TGTGCCAGCAGTGGACACACCGGGGAGCTGTTTTTT,many,-,TRBV2,TRBJ2-2
CASSPSADNEQFF,TGTGCCAGCAGTCCGTCGGCGGACAATGAGCAGTTCTTC,-,-,TRBV12-3/TRBV12-4,TRBJ2-1
CASSLTMTGGDPKTQYF,TGCGCCAGCAGCCTAACTATGACAGGGGGCGACCCCAAGACCCAGTACTTC,-,TRBD1,TRBV5-1,TRBJ2-5
CASSPWDNYYGYTF,TGCGCCAGCAGCCCCTGGGACAACTACTATGGCTACACCTTC,-,-,TRBV5-1,TRBJ1-2
CSARNPGQGAKETQYF,TGCAGTGCTAGAAATCCGGGACAGGGAGCAAAAGAGACCCAGTACTTC,few,TRBD1,TRBV20-1,TRBJ2-5
CASSLSRGSYNSPLHF,TGTGCCAGCAGTTTAAGTCGGGGCTCCTATAATTCACCCCTCCACTTT,-,-,TRBV12-3/TRBV12-4,TRBJ1-6
CASSSDRSYGYTF,TGTGCCAGCAGCTCGGACAGAAGTTATGGCTACACCTTC,many,-,TRBV7-9,TRBJ1-2
CASRWSRESSYNEQFF,TGTGCCAGCAGATGGTCACGGGAGAGCTCCTACAATGAGCAGTTCTTC,-,-,TRBV7-9,TRBJ2-1
CASSELLQGYNQPQHF,TGCGCCAGCAGTGAGTTACTTCAGGGATACAATCAGCCCCAGCATTTT,-,-,TRBV10-2,TRBJ1-5
CASSQDLATQGTVRNTIYF,TGTGCCAGCAGCCAAGATCTTGCGACTCAGGGTACTGTCAGAAACACCATATATTTT,few,-,TRBV4-2,TRBJ1-3